These 28 T cell receptor beta chains were sequenced from one sample in a study of shared clonotypes between healthy human individuals. Produced via immunoSEQ multiplex PCR; TCRdb's table is partial and in-frame only. This table has some 2.4 million clones, 80% to 95% appearing once. Sequencing was performed on naive CD4+ T cells from PBMCs. This sample's subset: CD45RA+ positively selected. These receptor sequences come from a man younger than 30 in good health. Some clones in this sample may be carry-over from other donors' samples.

The chain joins TRBV4-2 to TRBJ2-7; 12 nucleotides match TRBD2. This CDR3 region has 16 residues. Germline loops: CDR1 LGHNA, CDR2 YNFKEQ. V dropped 1 base and J dropped 0; count of bases not matched to a gene: 1. The CDR3 spells CASSQGLAGDSYEQYF. The CDR3 region has the DNA TGTGCCAGCAGCCAAGGACTAGCGGGAGACTCCTACGAGCAGTACTTC.

The V and J genes are TRBV30 and TRBJ1-6; D remains unclear. Trimming cost V 2 bases and J 9 bases, with 14 bases left between them. CDR3 size: 14 residues. Germline CDR1 reads GTSNPN; CDR2 reads SVGIG (reference sequence). The CDR3 DNA follows: TGTGCCTGGAGTATCGCCGGTGGGAGTTCACCCCTCCACTTT. It codes for CAWSIAGGSSPLHF.

The sample holds one count of this clone. This chain links TRBV29-1 with TRBJ2-7; 12 nucleotides line up with TRBD2. The CDR3 totals 15 residues. Germline assignment: CDR1 SQVTM and CDR2 ANQGSEA. The V gene end was trimmed by 6 bases and the J gene end by 1 base; junction bases not matched to a gene: 7. The CDR3 loop reads CSVVLTSGSSYEQYF. The DNA of the CDR3 is TGCAGCGTGGTTTTGACTAGCGGGAGTTCCTACGAGCAGTACTTC.

Comments on this clone: Other nucleotide sequences in the sample specify the same CDR3. The V gene is TRBV28, the J gene TRBJ2-2; no firm D call. V lost 6 bases and J 5 bases, leaving 4 bases between the germline ends. The germline V gene has CDR1 MDHEN and CDR2 SYDVKM. The CDR3 runs to 11 residues. The CDR3 DNA sequence: TGTGCCAGCAGATATACCGGGGAGCTGTTTTTT. This gives the protein CASRYTGELFF. Based on the CDR3 plus reference TRBV28 and TRBJ2-2, the full variable domain is DVKVTQSSRYLVKRTGEKVFLECVQDMDHENMFWYRQDPGLGLRLIYFSYDVKMKEKGDIPEGYSVSREKKERFSLILESASTNQTSMYLCASRYTGELFFGEGSRLTVL.

The chain couples TRBV27 to TRBJ1-4, with TRBD1 identical over 8 bases. V lost 5 bases to trimming and J lost 6 bases; unmatched junction nucleotides: 17. Germline values: CDR1 MNHEY, CDR2 SMNVEV (reference sequence). CDR3 length: 18 residues. CDR3 nucleotides: TGTGCCAGCAGTCCACGAAACTACTACAGGGGGGGTTATGAAAAACTGTTTTTT. This sequence encodes CASSPRNYYRGGYEKLFF.

The chain links TRBV7-9 to TRBJ1-1; TRBD1 matches 9 bases. The germline V gene has CDR1 SEHNR and CDR2 FQNEAQ (reference sequence). The J segment lost 13 bases and the V segment lost 5 bases, leaving 8 bases of the junction unmatched. The CDR3 length is 12 residues. The CDR3 spells CASSLEQGANFF. The CDR3 nucleotides read TGTGCCAGCAGCCTGGAACAGGGGGCGAATTTCTTT.

The chain links TRBV7-2 to TRBJ2-1; 9 bases fit TRBD1. From germline, CDR1 is SGHTA and CDR2 FQGNSA. This CDR3 is built from 15 residues. Trimming cost V 3 bases and J 9 bases; bases outside gene matches: 9. As DNA, the CDR3 is TGTGCCAGCAGCTTCGGAGGACAGGGGTTGGTTGAGCAGTTCTTC. Encoded protein: CASSFGGQGLVEQFF.

This chain links TRBV18 with TRBJ2-7; D is unclear. CDR3 length: 13 residues. Germline CDR1 is KGHSH and CDR2 is LQKENI. Trimming stripped 6 bases from V and 3 bases from J, with 12 bases between. The DNA of the CDR3 is TGTGCCAGCTCCCAACTCGAGAACTACGAGCAGTACTTC. Encoded protein: CASSQLENYEQYF.

The genes are TRBV18 and TRBJ2-2; weak D call: TRBD2 (6 bases). Germline lookup yields CDR1 KGHSH and CDR2 LQKENI. Trimming took 6 bases from V and 5 from J, leaving 19 bases between them. This CDR3 has 16 amino acids. The CDR3 DNA reads as TGTGCCAGCTCCCCTGACTCGGGACTCCTAACCGGGGAGCTGTTTTTT. This translates into CASSPDSGLLTGELFF.

This clone was found a few times. Other DNA sequences of this sample code for an identical CDR3. The chain has TRBV7-9 and TRBJ1-5, with D hard to call. The CDR3 runs 12 residues. Looked up from germline, CDR1 is SEHNR and CDR2 is FQNEAQ (reference sequence). Trimming shortened V by 2 bases and J by 7 bases, and 6 bases separated the two germline ends. The CDR3 loop is CASSLPGQPQHF. The CDR3 DNA is TGTGCCAGCAGCTTACCAGGACAGCCCCAGCATTTT.

The V and J genes are TRBV9 and TRBJ1-3; TRBD1 is a possible D gene (5 bases). The CDR3 is 17 amino acids. Germline CDR1 and CDR2: SGDLS and YYNGEE. Trimming shortened V by 4 bases and J by 3 bases, and 20 bases separated the two germline ends. In DNA, the CDR3 is TGTGCCAGCAGCCCAGGTGGGGGACCGACGAATGGAAACACCATATATTTT. Protein sequence: CASSPGGGPTNGNTIYF.

The chain links TRBV28 to TRBJ2-5, with 9 bases aligning to TRBD1. CDR1 is MDHEN, CDR2 SYDVKM, per germline. CDR3 size: 15 residues. The trim removed 2 bases at V and 2 bases at J, leaving 3 bases unmatched. The CDR3 sequence: CASSLGTGIQETQYF. Written as DNA, the CDR3 is TGTGCCAGCAGTTTAGGGACAGGGATACAAGAGACCCAGTACTTC.

The chain has TRBV7-3 and TRBJ2-1; 8 positions match TRBD2. CDR3 length: 13 residues. CDR1 and CDR2 from the germline V gene are SGHTA and FQGTGA. V was clipped by 4 bases and J by 7 bases; unmatched bases: 3. DNA of the CDR3: TGTGCCAGCAGCTCGGGACTAGAGAATGAGCAGTTCTTC. It yields the protein CASSSGLENEQFF.

The CDR3 DNA sequence: TGTGCCTGGGCTTGGAGCGACGAGCAGTACTTC. It is translated as CAWAWSDEQYF. The chain employs TRBV30 and TRBJ2-7, with no clear D. This CDR3 contains 11 residues. CDR1 and CDR2 (germline): GTSNPN, SVGIG (reference sequence). The V and J ends lost 5 bases and 5 bases respectively, with 10 bases between them.

The chain couples TRBV6-1 to TRBJ1-2, with TRBD1 matching 7 bases. Per germline, CDR1 MNHNS and CDR2 SASEGT. V was clipped by 0 bases and J by 4 bases; unmatched bases: 5. This CDR3 region has 15 residues. The CDR3 is CASSEAPGQSYGYTF. The CDR3 DNA reads as TGTGCCAGCAGTGAAGCGCCGGGACAGAGCTATGGCTACACCTTC.

This sequence joins TRBV30 and TRBJ2-1, with D possibly being TRBD1 (6 bases). Germline V gene sequence: CDR1 GTSNPN, CDR2 SVGIG (reference sequence). CDR3 length equals 13 residues. Between the trimmed V and J ends, which lost 0 bases and 7 bases, there was a span of 10 bases. The CDR3 coding sequence is TGTGCCTGGAGTGTGGGGGCTCAAAATGAGCAGTTCTTC. This encodes CAWSVGAQNEQFF.

The rearrangement links TRBV15 to TRBJ2-1, with D perhaps given as TRBD1 or TRBD2 (6 bases each). CDR3 length: 17 amino acids. Trimming removed 2 bases from V and 0 bases from J, with 14 bases in between. The germline CDR1 and CDR2 sequences are LNHNV and YYDKDF (reference sequence). CDR3: CATSRSVGGGSYNEQFF. The CDR3 DNA reads as TGTGCCACCAGCAGAAGCGTGGGGGGCGGCTCCTACAATGAGCAGTTCTTC.

V usage is TRBV9 and J usage is TRBJ2-2, with D maybe TRBD2 (5 bases). The V gene's germline CDR1 is SGDLS and CDR2 YYNGEE. The CDR3 has 15 amino acids. Trimming pared 4 bases from V and 1 base from J, leaving 11 bases between. CDR3 loop: CASSPHAGNTGELFF. In nucleotides, the CDR3 is TGTGCCAGCAGCCCCCATGCGGGGAACACCGGGGAGCTGTTTTTT. Together with reference TRBV9 and TRBJ2-2, the CDR3 gives the full variable domain: DSGVTQTPKHLITATGQRVTLRCSPRSGDLSVYWYQQSLDQGLQFLIQYYNGEERAKGNILERFSAQQFPDLHSELNLSSLELGDSALYFCASSPHAGNTGELFFGEGSRLTVL.

This chain joins TRBV7-6 and TRBJ2-1, with 7 bases fitting TRBD2. J gave up 9 bases and V 2 bases, and 16 bases lay outside the gene matches. The CDR3 has 17 amino acids. Germline V gene data show CDR1 as SGHVS and CDR2 as FNYEAQ. The CDR3 bases are TGTGCCAGCAGCTTATCAGTCCTGACTAGCCAAAAATCTGAGCAGTTCTTC. Residues: CASSLSVLTSQKSEQFF.

The chain employs TRBV27 and TRBJ1-5, with D perhaps matching TRBD1 (6 bases). The germline V gene has CDR1 MNHEY and CDR2 SMNVEV (reference sequence). Between the trimmed V and J ends, which lost 0 bases and 6 bases, there was a span of 15 bases. CDR3 length: 16 amino acids. CDR3 amino acids: CASSLSAGGFGQPQHF. The CDR3 DNA sequence: TGTGCCAGCAGTTTATCTGCGGGGGGCTTCGGTCAGCCCCAGCATTTT.

V usage is TRBV2 and J usage is TRBJ1-4; 10 positions match TRBD1. This CDR3 is 15 amino acids long. Germline lookup yields CDR1 SNHLY and CDR2 FYNNEI. Unmatched junction bases numbered 1, after V lost 4 bases and J lost 2 bases. The CDR3 spells CASSGDRGTNEKLFF. The DNA for the CDR3 is TGTGCCAGCAGTGGGGACAGGGGCACTAATGAAAAACTGTTTTTT.

Remarks on this clone: The same CDR3 can be traced to other DNA sequences in this sample. The V call is TRBV2, the J call TRBJ1-5; 9 nucleotides agree with TRBD1. The CDR3 totals 14 residues. Germline V gene data show CDR1 as SNHLY and CDR2 as FYNNEI. Trimming took 5 bases from V and 6 from J; bases not matched to a gene: 5. DNA for the CDR3: TGTGCCAGCAGTAAACAGGGGGCCGGTCAGCCCCAGCATTTT. Translation gives CASSKQGAGQPQHF. Based on the CDR3 plus reference TRBV2 and TRBJ1-5, the full variable domain is EPEVTQTPSHQVTQMGQEVILRCVPISNHLYFYWYRQILGQKVEFLVSFYNNEISEKSEIFDDQFSVERPDGSNFTLKIRSTKLEDSAMYFCASSKQGAGQPQHFGDGTRLSIL.

The chain couples TRBV10-3 to TRBJ2-3; 10 bases line up with TRBD2. The V segment lost 3 bases and the J segment 3 bases; nucleotides outside the gene matches: 6. The CDR3 sequence is 16 residues long. CDR1 and CDR2 (germline): ENHRY, SYGVKD. For the CDR3, the DNA is TGTGCCATCAGTGACCAGACTAGCGGGTCTACAGATACGCAGTATTTT. This translates into CAISDQTSGSTDTQYF.

V and J are TRBV4-2 and TRBJ1-3, with TRBD1 matching over 9 bases. CDR3 length: 16 amino acids. CDR1 and CDR2 from the germline V gene are LGHNA and YNFKEQ. The V gene end was trimmed by 2 bases and the J gene end by 2 bases; junction bases not matched to a gene: 4. The CDR3 DNA follows: TGTGCCAGCAGCCAAAGGGGGACAGGGCCTGGAAACACCATATATTTT. Translated: CASSQRGTGPGNTIYF.

J is TRBJ2-5 and V is TRBV14, with a possible D match to TRBD1 (8 bases). This CDR3 contains 16 residues. V lost 4 bases, J lost 0 bases, and 15 bases lay in between. Per the germline V gene, CDR1 is SGHDN and CDR2 is FVKESK. Here the CDR3 reads CASSRWTGTNQETQYF. The CDR3, as DNA: TGTGCCAGCAGCCGATGGACAGGGACTAACCAAGAGACCCAGTACTTC.

This clone was observed a single time. The genes are TRBV11-2 and TRBJ1-1; 7 positions match TRBD1. Trimming removed 2 bases from V and 4 bases from J; junction bases left unmatched: 4. Germline lookup yields CDR1 SGHAT and CDR2 FQNNGV. The CDR3 runs to 14 residues. CDR3 sequence (DNA): TGTGCCAGCAGCTTAAAGGGGGCGCGCACTGAAGCTTTCTTT. Translating gives CASSLKGARTEAFF.

On this clone: The junction shows a germline mismatch at one end, possibly a read error. Other DNA sequences in this specimen translate into the identical CDR3. V usage is TRBV5-1 and J usage is TRBJ2-7; TRBD1 matches at 7 bases. This CDR3 contains 14 residues. Germline CDR1 SGHRS, CDR2 YFSETQ. This CDR3 reads CASSLGQSPYEQYF. The CDR3 DNA is TGCGCTAGCAGCTTGGGACAGTCCCCCTACGAGCAGTACTTC.

The chain has TRBV28 and TRBJ1-1; TRBD1 is a possible D gene (6 bases). CDR3 length: 15 residues. The V gene's germline CDR1 is MDHEN and CDR2 SYDVKM. V lost 3 bases, J lost 1 base, and 12 bases lay in between. CDR3 DNA: TGTGCCAGCAGTTTTGGGTGGGGGGCGAACACTGAAGCTTTCTTT. Translating it yields CASSFGWGANTEAFF.